One and the same sample provided the 5 T cell receptor beta chains below, sequenced in a study of breast tumors, draining lymph nodes, adjacent tissues. The lymph nodes were axillary draining lymph nodes from breast cancer patients. TCRdb passed the multiplex PCR reads through MiXCR, listing each CDR3 protein once. The sample has 120,000 to 150,000 distinct CDR3 sequences, 32% seen once; the top ten hold around 2.3%. Sequencing used axillary lymph node tissue. Source of these receptors: a female donor with breast cancer. Some clones in this sample may be carry-over from other donors' samples.

Many counts were recorded for this clonotype. J is TRBJ1-6 and V is TRBV11-1; no firm D call. This CDR3 is built from 14 residues. V lost 5 bases and J lost 5, with 10 bases in between. The V gene's germline CDR1 is SGHAT and CDR2 FQDESV (reference sequence). CDR3 sequence: CASSPRRNNSPLHF. The CDR3 coding sequence is TGTGCCAGCAGCCCGAGGAGGAATAATTCACCCCTCCACTTT.

This clonotype was detected many times. The chain recombines TRBV19 with TRBJ2-4, with D possibly TRBD2 on 5 matching bases. Germline V CDR1 and CDR2: LNHDA, SQIVND (reference sequence). Trimming pared 6 bases from V and 4 bases from J, leaving 10 bases between. This CDR3 is 13 amino acids long. Here the CDR3 reads CASSAAAKNIQYF. The CDR3 DNA reads as TGTGCCAGTAGCGCAGCGGCTAAAAACATTCAGTACTTC.

The table lists this clonotype with many counts. The chain is built from TRBV5-1 and TRBJ2-2; 7 bases map to TRBD1. V gave up 4 bases and J gave up 5 bases; unmatched junction bases: 23. Germline assignment: CDR1 SGHRS and CDR2 YFSETQ. CDR3 length: 20 residues. Written as DNA, the CDR3 is TGCGCCAGCAGCCTCCCCCCCCACATTGGAACAGGGGCATGGACCGGGGAGCTGTTTTTT. It translates to CASSLPPHIGTGAWTGELFF.

This clonotype was observed a single time. The chain couples TRBV29-1 to TRBJ1-4; weak D call: TRBD1 (5 bases). This CDR3 has 13 residues. The germline gives CDR1 SQVTM, CDR2 ANQGSEA. Trimming took 8 bases from V and 0 from J, leaving 10 bases between them. The DNA for the CDR3 is TGCAGCATAAAAGGGGCAACTAATGAAAAACTGTTTTTT. Its translation: CSIKGATNEKLFF.

In this sample, this clonotype turned up a few times. The chain uses TRBV3-1 and TRBJ2-3; the match to TRBD2 covers 10 bases. Germline CDR1 LGHDT, CDR2 YNNKEL (reference sequence). The CDR3 sequence is 18 residues long. Trimming took 0 bases from V and 3 from J; bases not matched to a gene: 9. The CDR3 sequence: CASSQDYSGGALTDTQYF. For the CDR3, the DNA is TGTGCCAGCAGCCAAGATTACAGCGGGGGGGCCCTGACAGATACGCAGTATTTT.